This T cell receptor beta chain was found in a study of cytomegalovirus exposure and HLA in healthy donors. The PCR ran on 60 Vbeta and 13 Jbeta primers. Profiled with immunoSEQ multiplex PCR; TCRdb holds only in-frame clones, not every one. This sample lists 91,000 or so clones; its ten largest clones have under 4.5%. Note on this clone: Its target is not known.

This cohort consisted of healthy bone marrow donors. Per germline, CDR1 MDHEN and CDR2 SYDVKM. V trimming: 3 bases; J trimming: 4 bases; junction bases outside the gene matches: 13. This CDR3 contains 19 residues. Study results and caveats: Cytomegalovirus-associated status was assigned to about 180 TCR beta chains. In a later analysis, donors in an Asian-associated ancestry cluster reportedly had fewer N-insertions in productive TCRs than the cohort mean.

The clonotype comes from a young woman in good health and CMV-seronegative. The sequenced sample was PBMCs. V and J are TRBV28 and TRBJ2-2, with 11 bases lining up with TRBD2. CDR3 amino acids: CASSLWQYSGGAFTGELFF. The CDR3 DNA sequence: TGTGCCAGCAGTTTGTGGCAGTATAGCGGGGGGGCCTTCACCGGGGAGCTGTTTTTT.